These T cell receptor beta chains were read from a single sample in a study of Ad26.COV2.S vaccination and SARS-CoV-2 variants. Sequencing was performed with immunoSEQ multiplex PCR; in TCRdb, only in-frame clones are kept and a portion is missing. The sample carries fewer than 500,000 clones, 80% to 90% recorded once. The sample was peripheral blood, taken in a trial of Ad26.COV2.S vaccine versus placebo. The receptors derive from a person between 18 and 65 years old who received the Ad26.COV2.S COVID-19 vaccine or a placebo. Each CDR3 is given with its conserved first and last residue. The D gene is left open where the match is weak. Clone size appears in some rows only: once, few, many, or a class for an expanded clone.

size	D	length	V	J	DNA	CDR3
once	.	13	TRBV11-2	TRBJ2-1	TGTGCCAGCAGCCAAAGCCCCGGGAGTAAGCAGTTCTTC	CASSQSPGSKQFF
once	.	15	TRBV6-5	TRBJ1-3	TGTGCCAGCAGTTACGCGAGCGGGGTTGGAAACACCATATATTTT	CASSYASGVGNTIYF
.	TRBD2	19	TRBV30	TRBJ2-2	TGTGCCTGGAGTGCCCATCTGGGGACTAGCGGAGATAGAACCGGGGAGCTGTTTTTT	CAWSAHLGTSGDRTGELFF
.	TRBD1	16	TRBV19	TRBJ1-1	TGTGCCAGTGTCCGGGACAGGGGGCGACTGAACACTGAAGCTTTCTTT	CASVRDRGRLNTEAFF
.	.	12	TRBV28	TRBJ1-2	TGTGCCAGCAGTTTAGAGGGGTTTGGCTACACCTTC	CASSLEGFGYTF
.	.	17	TRBV4-3	TRBJ2-6	TGCGCCAGCAGCCAAGCCCACCTGTGGCCTGGGGCCAACGTCCTGACTTTC	CASSQAHLWPGANVLTF
.	.	13	TRBV29-1	TRBJ1-2	TGCAGCGTTGACACCGTCCCCCCAGCGGGCTACACCTTC	CSVDTVPPAGYTF
.	.	18	TRBV4-1	TRBJ1-5	TGCGCCAGCAGTCTAGACCAGACATCCCCTTATAGCAATCAGCCCCAGCATTTT	CASSLDQTSPYSNQPQHF
once	TRBD1	19	TRBV3-1/TRBV3-2	TRBJ1-5	TGTGCCAGCAGCCAAGATTCGTGGTTGGACAGGGGGGTGGAGCAGCCCCAGCATTTT	CASSQDSWLDRGVEQPQHF
.	.	14	TRBV24-1	TRBJ2-5	TGTGCCACCACCTCAGGGGTGGACCAAGAGACCCAGTACTTC	CATTSGVDQETQYF
.	.	13	TRBV7-9	TRBJ2-5	TGTGCCAGCAGCTTATGGGGGAGGGAGACCCAGTACTTC	CASSLWGRETQYF
.	TRBD1	12	TRBV7-2	TRBJ1-2	TGTGCCAGCAGCTCCAACAGGGGAGGCTACACCTTC	CASSSNRGGYTF
.	.	13	TRBV6-2/TRBV6-3	TRBJ1-5	TGTGCCAGCGGCCACCCGGCAGATCAGCCCCAGCATTTT	CASGHPADQPQHF
.	.	15	TRBV5-6	TRBJ1-3	TGTGCCAGCAGCTTGGTTGGCGCGACTCAGGACACCATATATTTT	CASSLVGATQDTIYF
.	.	13	TRBV11-3	TRBJ1-1	TGTGCCAGCAGCCCCAGGGGGAACACTGAAGCTTTCTTT	CASSPRGNTEAFF